The sequence of this T cell receptor (beta chain) was determined in a study of CD8 T cells in Susac syndrome. Reverse transcription of 0.5 to 1 ug RNA was performed with random hexamers. TCRdb fed the immunoSEQ multiplex PCR reads into MiXCR, producing one record per CDR3 protein. The sample consists of 200,000 or so distinct CDR3 sequences, about 95% of them appearing once. This CDR3 region has 11 residues. CDR1 and CDR2 from the germline V gene are SNHLY and FYNNEI. Trimming removed 8 bases from V and 11 bases from J, with 13 bases in between. In contrast to the negatively isolated CD8+ and CD4+ T cells, TEMRA cells were FACS-enriched.

The receptor's source is a human donor with multiple sclerosis. J is TRBJ1-5 and V is TRBV2; D gene unclear. The sequenced sample was CD4+ T cells from PBMCs. CDR3 nucleotides: TGTGCCAGCGAATATGGGGATTCCCAGCATTTT. This codes for CASEYGDSQHF. The full variable domain, with the rest looked up from reference TRBV2 and TRBJ1-5, is EPEVTQTPSHQVTQMGQEVILRCVPISNHLYFYWYRQILGQKVEFLVSFYNNEISEKSEIFDDQFSVERPDGSNFTLKIRSTKLEDSAMYFCASEYGDSQHFGDGTRLSIL.